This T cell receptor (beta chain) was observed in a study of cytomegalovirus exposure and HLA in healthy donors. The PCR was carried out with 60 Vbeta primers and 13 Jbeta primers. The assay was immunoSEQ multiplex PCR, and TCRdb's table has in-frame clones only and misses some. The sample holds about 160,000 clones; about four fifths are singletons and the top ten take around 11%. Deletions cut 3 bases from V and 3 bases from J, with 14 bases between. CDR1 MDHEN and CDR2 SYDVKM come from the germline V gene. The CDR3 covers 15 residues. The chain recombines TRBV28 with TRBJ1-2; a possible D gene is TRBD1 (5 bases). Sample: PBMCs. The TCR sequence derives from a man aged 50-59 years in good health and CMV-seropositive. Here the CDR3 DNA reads TGTGCCAGCAGTTTCCGCGGGAGGGGCTACTATGGCTACACCTTC. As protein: CASSFRGRGYYGYTF.